Following are 15 T cell receptor beta chains from one sample sequenced in a study of vaccination and CD4 T cells after COVID-19. Specified time point: late sampling 161 to 241 days after vaccination in three convalescent patients. Treatment reported: roughly 10-day PBMC culture with coronavirus spike peptide pools or control peptides (ViraFEST assay). Their target antigens are unknown. With the Oncomine TCR Beta short-read assay, DNA from cultured CD4+ T cells was sequenced. TCRdb ran MiXCR on the PCR reads and lists one entry per CDR3 protein. Counted here are approximately 25,000 distinct CDR3 sequences, roughly 27% occurring once; the ten biggest clones make up 7.1%. Material: CD4+ T cells from blood, cultured in vitro, obtained about 7 months after SARS-CoV-2 vaccination. These receptor sequences come from a human donor who had recovered from COVID-19.

CDR3 loop: CATSRAPTSSYEQYF. Here the CDR3 DNA reads TGTGCCACCAGCAGAGCCCCGACAAGCTCCTACGAGCAGTACTTC. J is TRBJ2-7 and V is TRBV15, with D unclear. Germline-derived CDR1 and CDR2 are LNHNV and YYDKDF (reference sequence). This CDR3 has 15 residues. V was pared by 1 base and J by 0 bases, with 10 bases between. The variable domain in full, completed from reference TRBV15 and TRBJ2-7, reads DAMVIQNPRYQVTQFGKPVTLSCSQTLNHNVMYWYQQKSSQAPKLLFHYYDKDFNNEADTPDNFQSRRPNTSFCFLDIRSPGLGDTAMYLCATSRAPTSSYEQYFGPGTRLTVT.

V gene TRBV12-3 or TRBV12-4 combines with J gene TRBJ1-2, with D perhaps matching TRBD1 (5 bases). The CDR3 totals 13 residues. The V gene lost 6 bases and the J gene lost 7 bases, with 15 bases spanning the gap. The CDR3 DNA reads TGTGCCAGCAGGGGGGATCGGCAAATTGGCTACACCTTC. Amino acids: CASRGDRQIGYTF.

This clonotype was seen only once. The chain combines TRBV28 with TRBJ2-7; D is uncertain. V was clipped by 2 bases and J by 2 bases, with 7 bases between them. From germline, CDR1 is MDHEN and CDR2 SYDVKM. This CDR3 spans 13 amino acids. CDR3 bases: TGTGCCAGCAGTTTAACAGTTCCCTACGAGCAGTACTTC. Translating gives CASSLTVPYEQYF.

In this sample, this clonotype turned up a few times. The V and J genes are TRBV20-1 and TRBJ2-3; D may be TRBD1 (5 bases). This CDR3 contains 14 residues. CDR1 is DFQATT, CDR2 SNEGSKA, per germline (reference sequence). The ends were cut back, 3 bases at V and 0 bases at J, with 10 bases in the middle. CDR3 nucleotide sequence: TGCAGTGCTAGTCTGGCAGGGAGCACAGATACGCAGTATTTT. Amino acid sequence: CSASLAGSTDTQYF.

This rearrangement joins TRBV6-5 to TRBJ2-5, with TRBD2 matching over 11 bases. The CDR3 contains 13 residues. Germline assignment: CDR1 MNHEY and CDR2 SVGAGI. V lost 4 bases to trimming and J lost 5 bases; unmatched junction nucleotides: 0. DNA for the CDR3: TGTGCCAGCAGTTCTAGCGGGAGGGAGACCCAGTACTTC. Encoded protein: CASSSSGRETQYF.

The genes are TRBV5-4 and TRBJ2-7; TRBD2 agrees at 11 bases. The V gene's germline CDR1 is SGHNT and CDR2 YYREEE (reference sequence). V gave up 4 bases and J gave up 2 bases; unmatched junction bases: 5. This CDR3 comprises 15 residues. The CDR3 region is CASSRLAGITYEQYF. The DNA for the CDR3 is TGTGCCAGCAGCAGACTAGCGGGGATAACCTACGAGCAGTACTTC.

In its sample, this clonotype was seen a few times. The V and J genes are TRBV20-1 and TRBJ2-2, with 13 nucleotides matching TRBD2. The CDR3 contains 14 residues. Losses at the gene ends were 3 bases for V and 7 bases for J; bases not matched to a gene: 2. Germline CDR1 reads DFQATT; CDR2 reads SNEGSKA (reference sequence). The DNA of the CDR3 is TGCAGTGCTAGGACTAGCGGGAGGATCGGGGAGCTGTTTTTT. Its protein product is CSARTSGRIGELFF.

This clonotype was observed many times. V usage is TRBV7-6 and J usage is TRBJ2-5; 7 bases line up with TRBD2. Germline V CDR1 and CDR2: SGHVS, FNYEAQ. The CDR3 consists of 16 residues. V was clipped by 4 bases and J by 12 bases; unmatched bases: 20. Here the CDR3 reads CASSWGNGLAEGGEYF. CDR3 DNA sequence: TGTGCCAGCAGCTGGGGAAACGGTCTAGCGGAGGGCGGAGAGTACTTC.

This clonotype came up a few times. The V and J genes are TRBV20-1 and TRBJ2-7; 14 bases line up with TRBD2. Trimming cost V 3 bases and J 6 bases; bases outside gene matches: 10. Germline assignment: CDR1 DFQATT and CDR2 SNEGSKA (reference sequence). The CDR3 is 16 residues long. This CDR3 reads CSASLVQTSGRGEQYF. CDR3 sequence (DNA): TGCAGTGCTAGTTTGGTCCAGACTAGCGGGAGGGGCGAGCAGTACTTC.

This clonotype was counted at least ten times. The genes are TRBV10-3 and TRBJ1-1; tentative D call: TRBD1 (6 bases). Germline V CDR1 and CDR2: ENHRY, SYGVKD. V lost 5 bases, J lost 1 base, and 14 bases lay in between. The CDR3 runs 15 residues. CDR3 DNA: TGTGCCATCAGTACCGGGACAAATACGAACACTGAAGCTTTCTTT. Translation gives CAISTGTNTNTEAFF.

This clonotype has a handful of counts. The rearrangement uses TRBV6-1 and TRBJ1-6, with unresolved D. Germline V gene lookup returns CDR1 MNHNS and CDR2 SASEGT. The CDR3 covers 15 residues. Between the trimmed V and J ends, which lost 1 base and 9 bases, there was a span of 13 bases. CDR3 DNA sequence: TGTGCCAGCAGTGAAGGTGCCGCTGGAGGTTCACCCCTCCACTTT. Protein: CASSEGAAGGSPLHF.

The V call is TRBV29-1, the J call TRBJ2-3; TRBD2 might be the D (6 bases). Germline V gene lookup returns CDR1 SQVTM and CDR2 ANQGSEA. Between the trimmed V and J ends, which lost 3 bases and 1 base, there was a span of 8 bases. This CDR3 region has 13 residues. The CDR3: CSVEDYRTDTQYF. Here the CDR3 DNA reads TGCAGCGTTGAGGACTACCGCACAGATACGCAGTATTTT.

This chain links TRBV4-2 with TRBJ2-3; 10 bases are shared with TRBD2. V shed 2 bases, J shed 4 bases, and the junction held 6 bases outside the gene matches. The germline V gene has CDR1 LGHNA and CDR2 YNFKEQ. The CDR3 extends over 16 amino acids. CDR3 nucleotides: TGTGCCAGCAGCCAATCGCTAGCGGGGGTTGCAGATACGCAGTATTTT. Its protein product is CASSQSLAGVADTQYF.

A word on this clonotype: Sequence at one end of the junction differs from germline and may be a read error. The genes are TRBV6-1 and TRBJ1-2; no firm D call. The germline V gene encodes CDR1 MNHNS and CDR2 SASEGT. This CDR3 has 15 residues. Here the CDR3 reads CAGSETSWGAYGYTF. The CDR3 bases are TGTGCCGGCAGTGAGACCTCCTGGGGTGCGTATGGCTACACCTTC.

J is TRBJ2-7 and V is TRBV7-2; D gene uncertain. Germline assignment: CDR1 SGHTA and CDR2 FQGNSA. This CDR3 contains 11 residues. Trimming left V 2 bases short and J 2 bases short, with 1 base between. CDR3 coding DNA: TGTGCCAGCAGCTTAACCTACGAGCAGTACTTC. Translation: CASSLTYEQYF.